This TCR beta chain emerged from a study of cytomegalovirus exposure and HLA in healthy donors. Study results and caveats: The presence/absence work took it that sequencing depth was about the same across donors.

The germline CDR1 and CDR2 sequences are LNHDA and SQIVND (reference sequence). This CDR3 is 16 amino acids long. Trimming left V 4 bases short and J 2 bases short, with 15 bases between. Primers for the PCR totalled 60 Vbeta and 13 Jbeta. TCRdb's copy holds only in-frame clones and misses some; the assay was immunoSEQ multiplex PCR. The profile shows some 170,000 clones, under 85% of them singletons. Note on this clone: The antigen is unknown.

The gene calls are TRBV19 and TRBJ1-3; D is possibly TRBD1 (6 bases). The receptor comes from a woman in her twenties or thirties in good health and CMV-seronegative. Sequencing was done on a sample of PBMCs. The CDR3 region has the DNA TGTGCCAGTAGTACTCTCCCCCACAGGGCTGGAAACACCATATATTTT. It encodes CASSTLPHRAGNTIYF. Based on the CDR3 plus reference TRBV19 and TRBJ1-3, the full variable domain is DGGITQSPKYLFRKEGQNVTLSCEQNLNHDAMYWYRQDPGQGLRLIYYSQIVNDFQKGDIAEGYSVSREKKESFPLTVTSAQKNPTAFYLCASSTLPHRAGNTIYFGEGSWLTVV.